Following are 15 T cell receptor beta chains from one sample sequenced in a study of early T cells in non-severe SARS-CoV-2 infection. TCRdb re-analysed the 5' RACE reads in MiXCR, keeping a single row per CDR3 protein. The sample has about 42,000 distinct CDR3 sequences; around 6.9% are singletons. Sequenced input: whole blood. The receptors derive from an adult who was a healthcare worker with PCR-confirmed SARS-CoV-2 infection or an uninfected control (not recorded which).

This chain joins TRBV7-2 and TRBJ2-7; D is perhaps TRBD1 (6 bases). CDR1 and CDR2 (germline): SGHTA, FQGNSA. With 4 bases removed from V and 0 bases from J, the gap between germline ends came to 7 bases. The CDR3 loop spans 13 amino acids. The CDR3 sequence is CASSSTGSYEQYF. CDR3 nucleotides: TGTGCCAGCAGCTCGACAGGCTCCTACGAGCAGTACTTC. Full variable domain (remainder filled in from reference TRBV7-2 and TRBJ2-7): GAGVSQSPSNKVTEKGKDVELRCDPISGHTALYWYRQSLGQGLEFLIYFQGNSAPDKSGLPSDRFSAERTGGSVSTLTIQRTQQEDSAVYLCASSSTGSYEQYFGPGTRLTVT.

The rearrangement uses TRBV7-2 and TRBJ2-7; 7 bases line up with TRBD1. The CDR3 covers 16 residues. J was trimmed by 1 base and V by 0 bases; bases with no gene match: 6. The germline V gene encodes CDR1 SGHTA and CDR2 FQGNSA. In nucleotides, the CDR3 is TGTGCCAGCAGCTTAGCGTATGGGACAGTATCCTACGAGCAGTACTTC. As protein: CASSLAYGTVSYEQYF.

This clonotype was counted only a few times. The DNA is left out, because the CDR3 cannot be placed on it with certainty; the CDR3 is given as TCRdb lists it. The chain employs TRBV7-5 and TRBJ2-3; the table names TRBD2, a call not compared with the DNA. TRBV7-5 is labeled a pseudogene. Including both end residues, the CDR3 is 21 amino acids long. The CDR3 protein is CISVPEAPIGTSGGAADTQYF.

Ten or more counts support this clonotype. J is TRBJ2-3 and V is TRBV6-2 or TRBV6-3; unclear D gene. Germline CDR1 is MNHEY and CDR2 is SVGEGT. The ends were cut back, 6 bases at V and 2 bases at J, with 3 bases in the middle. The CDR3 totals 11 residues. The CDR3 loop is CASRLTDTQYF. Written as DNA, the CDR3 is TGTGCCAGCAGACTCACAGATACGCAGTATTTT.

This chain connects TRBV6-2 or TRBV6-3 to TRBJ2-7; unclear D gene. This CDR3 region has 11 residues. Germline V gives CDR1 MNHEY, CDR2 SVGEGT. Trimming stripped 0 bases from V and 6 bases from J, with 3 bases between. The CDR3 DNA follows: TGTGCCAGCAGTTACTCGTTCGAGCAGTACTTC. This encodes CASSYSFEQYF.

Here the CDR3 reads CASSVVDSYGYTF. The CDR3 coding sequence is TGTGCCAGCAGCGTAGTCGATAGCTATGGCTACACCTTC. J is TRBJ1-2 and V is TRBV9; D not resolved. The CDR3 runs 13 residues. CDR1 and CDR2 from the germline V gene are SGDLS and YYNGEE. With 0 bases removed from V and 4 bases from J, the gap between germline ends came to 7 bases.

This clonotype occurred a few times. The V call is TRBV3-1, the J call TRBJ2-5; TRBD2 matches 7 bases. V lost 4 bases to trimming and J lost 0 bases; unmatched junction nucleotides: 11. The CDR3 length is 17 residues. Germline lookup yields CDR1 LGHDT and CDR2 YNNKEL (reference sequence). CDR3 in DNA: TGTGCCAGCAGCCTTGGTCTGGCTAGCGGCTACCAAGAGACCCAGTACTTC. This translates into CASSLGLASGYQETQYF.

The sample holds many counts of this clonotype. The CDR3 loop is CASQGATNEKLFF. DNA for the CDR3: TGTGCCAGTCAGGGAGCAACTAATGAAAAACTGTTTTTT. The chain uses TRBV27 and TRBJ1-4; D might be TRBD1 (5 bases). CDR1 and CDR2 from the germline V gene are MNHEY and SMNVEV (reference sequence). V lost 9 bases to trimming and J lost 0 bases, with 8 bases between them. The length of the CDR3 is 13 residues.

This clonotype was seen repeatedly, ten times or more. This chain connects TRBV7-8 to TRBJ2-6; D remains unclear. The CDR3 runs to 13 residues. V was shortened by 3 bases and J by 7 bases, with 7 bases between the two germline ends. CDR1 and CDR2 (germline): SGHVS, FQNEAQ. The CDR3 is CASSLVRANVLTF. As DNA, the CDR3 is TGTGCCAGCAGCTTGGTCCGCGCCAACGTCCTGACTTTC.

This clonotype was seen repeatedly, ten times or more. The chain links TRBV7-8 to TRBJ2-1, with TRBD2 matching over 7 bases. Trimming at V came to 6 bases and at J to 1 base, leaving 9 bases not matched to a gene. This CDR3 contains 16 residues. Germline V gene sequence: CDR1 SGHVS, CDR2 FQNEAQ. Here the CDR3 DNA reads TGTGCCAGCAGGGGGGAGCGGGGAGATTCCTACAATGAGCAGTTCTTC. Amino acid sequence: CASRGERGDSYNEQFF.

This clonotype has a handful of counts. This chain connects TRBV12-3 or TRBV12-4 to TRBJ1-2; D is unresolved. The V end was cut by 6 bases, the J end by 6 bases, with 17 bases between. The CDR3 loop spans 14 amino acids. CDR3 sequence reads: CASSPGRPMDGYTF. Written as DNA, the CDR3 is TGTGCCAGCAGCCCCGGTCGCCCCATGGATGGCTACACCTTC.

Concerning this clonotype itself: With a much larger clone just one base away, this may be a read error. The V call is TRBV12-3 or TRBV12-4, the J call TRBJ2-7, with TRBD1 matching over 8 bases. V shed 3 bases and J 1 base; nucleotides not matched to a gene: 8. The length of the CDR3 is 16 residues. CDR3 protein: CASSFPTGTGSYEQYF. CDR3 in DNA: TGTGCCAGCAGTTTCCCGACGGGGACAGGTTCCTACGAGCAGTACTTC.

This clonotype was recorded many times. J is TRBJ2-1 and V is TRBV7-9; TRBD1 agrees at 9 bases. Trimming cost V 4 bases and J 1 base; bases outside gene matches: 8. The CDR3 length is 17 residues. Germline V gives CDR1 SEHNR, CDR2 FQNEAQ (reference sequence). The CDR3 region has the DNA TGTGCCAGCAGCTCTCGCGGGACAGGGAGTTCCTACAATGAGCAGTTCTTC. Residues: CASSSRGTGSSYNEQFF.

A few counts support this clonotype. The chain carries TRBV4-1 and TRBJ1-2; the D is unclear. Germline loops: CDR1 MGHRA, CDR2 YSYEKL. The CDR3 is 14 residues long. Between the trimmed V and J ends, which lost 0 bases and 5 bases, there was a span of 10 bases. CDR3 DNA: TGCGCCAGCAGCCAAGATCCCCAGGTTTATGGCTACACCTTC. Encoded protein: CASSQDPQVYGYTF.

This clonotype appeared a few times. J is TRBJ2-4 and V is TRBV5-1; tentatively, D is TRBD1 or TRBD2 (5 bases each). The CDR3 sequence is 15 residues long. The germline CDR1 and CDR2 sequences are SGHRS and YFSETQ. Deletions cut 4 bases from V and 5 bases from J, with 16 bases between. The CDR3 sequence: CASSPEAGTENIQYF. The CDR3 region has the DNA TGCGCCAGCAGCCCCGAAGCCGGGACGGAAAACATTCAGTACTTC.